This T cell receptor (beta chain) was sequenced for a study of CD8+ T cells in alopecia areata. Study observations and caveats: TCR sharing across patients was less clear than in mice, possibly HLA-related. Persistence during tofacitinib was seen for many expanded lesional clones in scalp and blood. Scalp clonality decreased significantly with tofacitinib, and so did expanded CD8+ clones among the top 100.

A note on this clone: Its antigen is not known.

The authors extracted RNA and reverse transcribed it into cDNA as the sequencing template. Only in-frame clones appear in the TCRdb table, and some are missing; sequencing was by immunoSEQ multiplex PCR. The sample contains 150,000 to 200,000 clones, about 60% of which appear only once. The treatment was: oral pan-JAK inhibitor, 5-10 mg twice daily. Lesional scalp tissue (obtained by punch biopsy) and peripheral blood were collected from alopecia areata patients. This material consisted of CD4+ T cells sorted from blood, taken at week 4, from a patient treated with tofacitinib. The source is a human donor with alopecia areata.

CDR3 region: CASSQAYEQYF. In nucleotides, the CDR3 is TGTGCCAGCAGCCAGGCCTACGAGCAGTACTTC. The chain links TRBV14 to TRBJ2-7; D uncertain. CDR1 is SGHDN and CDR2 is FVKESK in the germline V gene. The CDR3 contains 11 residues. V dropped 3 bases and J dropped 2 bases, with 2 bases sitting between them.